These 13 T cell receptor beta chains originate from one sample sequenced in a study of T cell clusters in autoimmune cytopenias. TRB was amplified by touch-down multiplex PCR, primer pools A and B combined. TCRdb reprocessed the multiplex PCR reads and keeps a single row for each CDR3 protein, giving no DNA. In total, the table holds more than 5,500 distinct CDR3 sequences. TRB amplification used roughly 250 ng of peripheral blood genomic DNA. This sample also belongs to another study, concerning T cell repertoires in aging, cancer and after chemotherapy.

Sequencing was done on a sample of peripheral blood. The receptors stem from a human donor in good health.

The chain couples TRBV7-2 to TRBJ1-2; TCRdb calls TRBD1, which cannot be checked without DNA. The CDR3 extends over 15 amino acids. Germline CDR1 SGHTA, CDR2 FQGNSA. This CDR3 reads CASSWGQGEGYGYTF.

Its frequency marks this clonotype as medium-sized. The V and J genes are TRBV19 and TRBJ2-3; lacking DNA, the TRBD2 call made by TCRdb goes unchecked. Per the germline V gene, CDR1 is LNHDA and CDR2 is SQIVND (reference sequence). This CDR3 has 16 residues. CDR3 region: CASSPRLAAPQDTQYF.

The V gene is TRBV20-1, the J gene TRBJ2-4; absent DNA, TCRdb's TRBD2 call cannot be checked. From germline, CDR1 is DFQATT and CDR2 SNEGSKA (reference sequence). The CDR3 loop spans 18 amino acids. The CDR3 sequence is CSAPPWLAGGLAKNIQYF.

The rearrangement joins TRBV19 to TRBJ1-1; TCRdb lists TRBD1, though no DNA is available to test this call. CDR3 length equals 13 residues. The germline CDR1 and CDR2 sequences are LNHDA and SQIVND (reference sequence). This CDR3 is CASSIRGFDEAFF.

This clonotype is deemed medium-sized (0.01 to 0.1%) by its frequency. V and J are TRBV6-5 and TRBJ1-2; TCRdb's assignment of TRBD1 cannot be checked, as there is no DNA. CDR1 MNHEY and CDR2 SVGAGI come from the germline V gene. This CDR3 region has 13 residues. The CDR3 loop is CASSYDSSYGYTF.

According to its frequency, this clonotype is medium-sized. This chain's CDR3 is CASSLSQNYGYTF. The chain uses TRBV11-1 and TRBJ1-2. The CDR3 has 13 amino acids. The germline V gene encodes CDR1 SGHAT and CDR2 FQDESV (reference sequence).

The chain is built from TRBV19 and TRBJ2-7. The CDR3 runs to 12 residues. Germline CDR1 reads LNHDA; CDR2 reads SQIVND (reference sequence). The CDR3 protein is CASSISAAEQYF.

V usage is TRBV6-1 and J usage is TRBJ1-1. The CDR3 spans 14 residues. CDR1 and CDR2 (germline): MNHNS, SASEGT. The CDR3 spells CASRKLDMNTEAFF.

This clonotype is identified as medium-sized from frequency. V is TRBV19 and J is TRBJ1-4. Germline values: CDR1 LNHDA, CDR2 SQIVND (reference sequence). The CDR3 covers 17 residues. The CDR3 reads CASSRLRAIHYGEKLFF. Full variable domain (remainder filled in from reference TRBV19 and TRBJ1-4): DGGITQSPKYLFRKEGQNVTLSCEQNLNHDAMYWYRQDPGQGLRLIYYSQIVNDFQKGDIAEGYSVSREKKESFPLTVTSAQKNPTAFYLCASSRLRAIHYGEKLFFGSGTQLSVL.

The chain has TRBV12-3 or TRBV12-4 and TRBJ1-2. The CDR3 covers 12 residues. The CDR3 reads CASSPRLVGYTF.

The V gene is TRBV6-4, the J gene TRBJ2-2; TCRdb selects TRBD1, and the lack of DNA leaves this call unchecked. The germline CDR1 and CDR2 sequences are MRHNA and SNTAGT. This CDR3 comprises 16 residues. This chain's CDR3 is CASSEEGGGTTGELFF.

J is TRBJ2-1 and V is TRBV7-9; TCRdb picks TRBD2, but there is no DNA to check that call. This CDR3 comprises 15 residues. Germline V gene sequence: CDR1 SEHNR, CDR2 FQNEAQ (reference sequence). The CDR3 is CASSATSGRRHEQFF.

The chain links TRBV27 to TRBJ2-6. Per germline, CDR1 MNHEY and CDR2 SMNVEV (reference sequence). This CDR3 has 14 amino acids. CDR3 amino acids: CASSRVSGANVLTF. The whole variable domain, remainder taken from reference TRBV27 and TRBJ2-6, is EAQVTQNPRYLITVTGKKLTVTCSQNMNHEYMSWYRQDPGLGLRQIYYSMNVEVTDKGDVPEGYKVSRKEKRNFPLILESPSPNQTSLYFCASSRVSGANVLTFGAGSRLTVL.